The T cell receptor beta chain under discussion was sequenced for a study of tumor-infiltrating lymphocytes in primary liver carcinoma. Turning to the study itself: Patients, male and female, were 30 to 69 years old.

Co-extraction of RNA and DNA was performed on about 18-33 mg of unsorted bulk tissue. The length of the CDR3 is 16 residues. Germline lookup yields CDR1 SGHAT and CDR2 FQNNGV. A constant-region primer primed TCR beta cDNA synthesis from about 530 ng of total RNA. The TCR beta library was amplified through three nested multiplex PCR rounds in a modified ARM-PCR procedure. Running 10 cycles apiece, the first two PCR rounds relied on TRBV1-TRBV30 forward primers together with a C-beta reverse primer. TCRdb re-derived calls from the multiplex PCR reads in MiXCR, one entry per CDR3 protein. The data contain around 25,000 distinct CDR3 sequences, roughly four fifths of them singletons.

The V gene is TRBV11-2, the J gene TRBJ2-5, with 9 bases that match TRBD1. Specimen: liver tumor tissue from sampling region 5. The subset was: tumor region T5, tumor centre. The clonotype comes from a woman aged 30 to 39 with primary liver carcinoma and hepatitis B virus infection. The CDR3 DNA is TGTACCACCAGCACAATAACAGGGGGCGCGAAAGAGACCCAGTACTTC. The encoded protein is CTTSTITGGAKETQYF.